This T cell receptor (beta chain) was identified during a study of T cells in Graves' hyperthyroidism and ophthalmopathy. Germline CDR1 and CDR2: LGHNA and YNFKEQ. The CDR3 runs 15 residues. The V segment lost 5 bases and the J segment 10 bases; nucleotides outside the gene matches: 9. TCR beta CDR3 regions were amplified from RNA transcripts. Carried out on the TCR CDR3, a first-round RT-PCR used the HTBI primer set. TCRdb re-called the multiplex PCR reads through MiXCR, storing one row per CDR3 protein. Here the sample spans hundreds of thousands of distinct CDR3 sequences, less than 25% being singletons.

The sequence came from a man aged 25 to 40 with Graves' ophthalmopathy. The chain couples TRBV4-2 to TRBJ2-1; 12 positions agree with TRBD2. Sequenced material: blood. The CDR3 spells CASSFRTSGTNEQFF. The CDR3 DNA follows: TGTGCCAGCAGCTTCCGGACTAGCGGGACGAACGAGCAGTTCTTC.